The 11 T cell receptor beta chains listed next were all sequenced from one sample in a study of chemoradiotherapy in HPV16-positive cancers. Sequencing used immunoSEQ multiplex PCR; TCRdb keeps in-frame clones, though not all of them. In the table there are more than 5,500 clones, 60% to 80% of which are singletons. Specimen collection occurred from a patient who underwent chemoradiotherapy. These receptors were collected from a human donor with HPV-associated anogenital cancer.

This sequence joins TRBV18 and TRBJ1-3; a weak D match, TRBD1 (6 bases). Germline V gene data show CDR1 as KGHSH and CDR2 as LQKENI. This CDR3 comprises 14 residues. Trimming took off 6 bases at V and 5 bases at J, with 14 bases between the two ends. Written as DNA, the CDR3 is TGTGCCAGCTCGGAGCAGGGGTGGCGAAACACCATATATTTT. It specifies CASSEQGWRNTIYF.

The chain links TRBV28 to TRBJ2-7; D not certain. The CDR3 has 11 amino acids. The V gene lost 2 bases and the J gene lost 3 bases, with 2 bases spanning the gap. Germline V gene lookup returns CDR1 MDHEN and CDR2 SYDVKM. This CDR3 is CASSLLYEQYF. The CDR3 coding sequence is TGTGCCAGCAGTTTACTCTACGAGCAGTACTTC.

In nucleotides, the CDR3 is TGTGCCAGCTCCCAGTCTGGAAACACCATATATTTT. It codes for CASSQSGNTIYF. The chain links TRBV7-2 to TRBJ1-3; D is unresolved. V was clipped by 8 bases and J by 1 base, with 6 bases between them. The CDR3 covers 12 residues. Germline CDR1 reads SGHTA; CDR2 reads FQGNSA.

The chain employs TRBV7-8 and TRBJ1-1, with D possibly matching TRBD1 (6 bases). Germline V gene lookup returns CDR1 SGHVS and CDR2 FQNEAQ. Trimming pared 4 bases from V and 5 bases from J, leaving 14 bases between. CDR3 length: 14 residues. Written as DNA, the CDR3 is TGTGCCAGCAGCTACGGGGGGCTCGTTACTGAAGCTTTCTTT. Protein sequence: CASSYGGLVTEAFF.

The chain has TRBV18 and TRBJ1-1, with D uncertain. The CDR3 extends over 15 amino acids. V gave up 2 bases and J gave up 3 bases, with 13 bases separating them. Per germline, CDR1 KGHSH and CDR2 LQKENI. In nucleotides, the CDR3 is TGTGCCAGCTCACCATTCACAGACTCCGACACTGAAGCTTTCTTT. This sequence encodes CASSPFTDSDTEAFF.

This clone has only one observation. CDR3 protein: CAWSVGVALNTGELFF. The CDR3 region has the DNA TGTGCCTGGAGTGTAGGGGTTGCGCTTAACACCGGGGAGCTGTTTTTT. This chain connects TRBV30 to TRBJ2-2, with a possible D match to TRBD1 (5 bases). From germline, CDR1 is GTSNPN and CDR2 SVGIG (reference sequence). The V and J ends lost 0 bases and 2 bases respectively, with 13 bases between them. The CDR3 covers 16 residues.

The rearrangement links TRBV11-2 to TRBJ1-2; D not resolved. The CDR3 runs to 12 residues. Trimming took 5 bases from V and 8 from J, leaving 12 bases between them. The germline V gene has CDR1 SGHAT and CDR2 FQNNGV. CDR3 sequence (DNA): TGTGCCAGCAGCCCCGAGGTCGGGGGCTACACCTTC. Translated, it gives CASSPEVGGYTF.

The rearrangement uses TRBV5-5 and TRBJ2-7; TRBD2 aligns across 7 bases. The CDR3 has 15 residues. Germline assignment: CDR1 SGHKS and CDR2 YYEKEE (reference sequence). Trimming cost V 4 bases and J 2 bases; bases outside gene matches: 9. The CDR3 DNA is TGTGCCAGCAGCGTTTTCCCAGGGACTACCTACGAGCAGTACTTC. Protein sequence: CASSVFPGTTYEQYF.

V gene TRBV30 combines with J gene TRBJ1-3; maybe TRBD1 (5 bases). CDR1 is GTSNPN, CDR2 SVGIG, per germline (reference sequence). This CDR3 is built from 15 residues. V was trimmed by 0 bases and J by 2 bases, leaving 11 bases between them. In nucleotides, the CDR3 is TGTGCCTGGAGTGTCGGGGCTGCGGCTGGAAACACCATATATTTT. As protein: CAWSVGAAAGNTIYF.

The V call is TRBV5-5, the J call TRBJ1-1; D unclear. The V gene's germline CDR1 is SGHKS and CDR2 YYEKEE (reference sequence). Trimming removed 5 bases from V and 10 bases from J, with 18 bases in between. The CDR3 runs 13 residues. CDR3 nucleotides: TGTGCCAGCAGACCCGACCCTTCAGCGCCAGCTTTCTTT. As protein: CASRPDPSAPAFF.

On this clone: The sample holds other DNA sequences that translate to the same CDR3. This chain connects TRBV2 to TRBJ2-3, with TRBD2 identical over 8 bases. J was trimmed by 3 bases and V by 8 bases; bases with no gene match: 7. The CDR3 sequence is 14 residues long. Germline V CDR1 and CDR2: SNHLY, FYNNEI. The CDR3 spells CASRGGAGTDTQYF. The CDR3 DNA reads TGTGCCAGCCGGGGGGGGGCCGGGACAGATACGCAGTATTTT.